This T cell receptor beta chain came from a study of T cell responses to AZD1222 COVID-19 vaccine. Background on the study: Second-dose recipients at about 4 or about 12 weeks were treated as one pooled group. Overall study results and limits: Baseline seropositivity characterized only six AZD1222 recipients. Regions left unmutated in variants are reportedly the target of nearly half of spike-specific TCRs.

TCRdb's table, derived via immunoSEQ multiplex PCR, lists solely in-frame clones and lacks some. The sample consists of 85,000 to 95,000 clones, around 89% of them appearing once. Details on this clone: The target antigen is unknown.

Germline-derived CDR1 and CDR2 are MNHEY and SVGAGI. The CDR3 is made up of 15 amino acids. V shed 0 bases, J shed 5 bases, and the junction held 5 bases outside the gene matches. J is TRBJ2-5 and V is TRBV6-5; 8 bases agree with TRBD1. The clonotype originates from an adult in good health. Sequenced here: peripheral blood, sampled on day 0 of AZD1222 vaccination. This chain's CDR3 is CASSYSRQGLETQYF. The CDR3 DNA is TGTGCCAGCAGTTACTCTAGACAGGGGCTGGAGACCCAGTACTTC.